This T cell receptor beta chain was documented in a study of shared clonotypes between healthy human individuals. CD45RO-negative CD8 cells positively selected for CCR7 made up the naive population, which excluded terminally differentiated effector memory CD45RA+ cells. Only Caucasian adults living in Nashville, Tennessee served as donors. CDR1 is GTSNPN, CDR2 SVGIG, per germline (reference sequence). The CDR3 length is 14 residues. Comments on this clone: Antigen: not known.

Under the authors' procedure: Junction-only immunoSEQ sequences carried no quality scores, so filtering differed. Sequencing was performed with immunoSEQ multiplex PCR; in TCRdb, only in-frame clones are kept and a portion is missing. That table furnishes V, J and clone size, whereas the DNA furnished D and trimming. The sample includes roughly 2.1 million clones, under 95% of them seen just once. Study observations and caveats: Compared with memory subsets, naive subsets generally had larger estimated richness. When compared with the clonotypes that were shared by all four sorted-subset donors, the non-shared clonotypes turned out to have lower generation probabilities.

This chain uses TRBV30 with TRBJ2-1; 7 bases map to TRBD2. The sample was naive CD8+ T cells from PBMCs. This receptor was obtained from a man aged 18 to 29 in good health. Some clones in this sample may be carry-over from other donors' samples. In DNA form, the CDR3 reads TGTGCGATCCGTTGGCGGCGGGAGATGGGTGAGCAGTTCTTC. As protein: CAIRWRREMGEQFF.